The sequence of this TCR beta chain was determined in a study of technical replicates of blood from a few donors. Germline V gene lookup returns CDR1 LGHNA and CDR2 YNFKEQ. The CDR3 contains 16 residues. The germline V and J ends were trimmed by 0 bases and 6 bases, with 15 bases remaining between them. Assay: immunoSEQ multiplex PCR; the TCRdb copy retains only in-frame clones and omits some. The profile shows 85,000 to 100,000 clones, around 90% of them singletons. The sequenced material came from T cells isolated from PBMCs. The clonotype was recovered from a human donor in good health. V and J are TRBV4-2 and TRBJ2-4, with a weak D call TRBD2 (7 bases). The CDR3 loop reads CASSQESERDTNIQYF. CDR3 nucleotides: TGTGCCAGCAGCCAAGAGAGCGAGCGGGACACAAACATTCAGTACTTC.